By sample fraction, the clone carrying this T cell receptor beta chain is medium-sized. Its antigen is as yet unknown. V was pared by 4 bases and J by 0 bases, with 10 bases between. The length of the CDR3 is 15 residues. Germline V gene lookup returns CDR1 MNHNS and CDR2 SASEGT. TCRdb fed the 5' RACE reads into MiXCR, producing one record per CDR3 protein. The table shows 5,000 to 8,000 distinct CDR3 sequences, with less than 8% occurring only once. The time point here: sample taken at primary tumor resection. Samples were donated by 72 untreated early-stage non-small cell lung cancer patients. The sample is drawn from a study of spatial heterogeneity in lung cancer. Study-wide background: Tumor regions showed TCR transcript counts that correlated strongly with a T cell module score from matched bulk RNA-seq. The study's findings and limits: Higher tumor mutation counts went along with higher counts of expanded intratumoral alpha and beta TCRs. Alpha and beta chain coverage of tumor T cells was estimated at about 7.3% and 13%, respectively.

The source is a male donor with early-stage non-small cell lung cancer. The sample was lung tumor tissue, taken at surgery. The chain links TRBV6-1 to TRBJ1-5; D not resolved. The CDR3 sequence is CASSVSSYSNQPQHF. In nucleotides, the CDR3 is TGTGCCAGCAGTGTGAGCAGCTATAGCAATCAGCCCCAGCATTTT.